This T cell receptor (beta chain) was recovered during a study of CD8 T cells in Susac syndrome. Study findings and constraints: The study recognized that the number of individuals in its TCR sequencing and HLA analysis was relatively small.

Sequencing of TCR beta was performed on blood CD8+ and CD4+ T cells. Comments on this clonotype: As yet, its antigen is unknown.

The germline V and J ends were trimmed by 0 bases and 4 bases, with 4 bases remaining between them. Germline V gives CDR1 SGDLS, CDR2 YYNGEE. CDR3 size: 12 residues. Reverse transcription of roughly 0.45 to 1 ug RNA used random hexamers. Each CDR3 protein is one row after TCRdb ran MiXCR on the immunoSEQ multiplex PCR reads. The data hold approximately 80,000 distinct CDR3 sequences, with 94% observed a single time. This receptor was taken from a human donor with Susac syndrome. Sequenced input: CD8+ T cells from PBMCs. The V gene is TRBV9, the J gene TRBJ1-1; D uncertain. Here the CDR3 reads CASSVDGTEAFF. Written as DNA, the CDR3 is TGTGCCAGCAGCGTAGACGGCACTGAAGCTTTCTTT. The full variable domain, its missing parts supplied by reference TRBV9 and TRBJ1-1, is DSGVTQTPKHLITATGQRVTLRCSPRSGDLSVYWYQQSLDQGLQFLIQYYNGEERAKGNILERFSAQQFPDLHSELNLSSLELGDSALYFCASSVDGTEAFFGQGTRLTVV.